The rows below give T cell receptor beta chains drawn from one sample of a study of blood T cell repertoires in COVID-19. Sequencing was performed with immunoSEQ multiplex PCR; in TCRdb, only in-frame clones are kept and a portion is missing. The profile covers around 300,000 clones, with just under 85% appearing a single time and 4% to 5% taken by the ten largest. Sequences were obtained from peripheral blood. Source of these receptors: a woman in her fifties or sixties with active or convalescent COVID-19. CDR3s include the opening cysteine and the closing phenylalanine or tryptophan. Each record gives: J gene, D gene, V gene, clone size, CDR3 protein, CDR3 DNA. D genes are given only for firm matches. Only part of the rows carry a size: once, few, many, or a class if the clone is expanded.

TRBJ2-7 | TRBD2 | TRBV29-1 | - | CSAILLAESSYEQYF | TGCAGCGCCATCTTACTAGCGGAGAGCTCCTACGAGCAGTACTTC
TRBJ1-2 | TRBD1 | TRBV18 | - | CASSRRDSYGYTF | TGTGCCAGCTCACGGAGGGACAGCTATGGCTACACCTTC
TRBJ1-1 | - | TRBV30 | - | CAWSGGEGERTLPRSAEAFF | TGTGCCTGGAGTGGGGGGGAGGGGGAGAGGACTCTTCCGCGAAGTGCTGAAGCTTTCTTT
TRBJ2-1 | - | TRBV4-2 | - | CASSQLFSSYNEQFF | TGTGCCAGCAGCCAACTTTTTAGCAGTTACAATGAGCAGTTCTTC
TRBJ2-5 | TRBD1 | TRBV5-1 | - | CASSLDRGEETQYF | TGCGCCAGCAGCTTAGACAGGGGGGAAGAGACCCAGTACTTC
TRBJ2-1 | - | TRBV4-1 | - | CASSHVTENNEQFF | TGCGCCAGCAGCCATGTTACTGAAAACAATGAGCAGTTCTTC
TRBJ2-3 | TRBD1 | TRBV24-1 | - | CATSDSADRGADTQYF | TGTGCCACCAGTGATTCCGCAGACAGGGGCGCCGATACGCAGTATTTT
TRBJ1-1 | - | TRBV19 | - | CASSILADTGRGTEAFF | TGTGCCAGTAGTATATTGGCCGATACTGGGAGAGGGACTGAAGCTTTCTTT
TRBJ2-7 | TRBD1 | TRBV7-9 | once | CASSPLTGTGLNEQYF | TGTGCCAGCAGCCCGTTGACAGGGACGGGGTTGAACGAGCAGTACTTC
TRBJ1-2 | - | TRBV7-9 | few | CASSRGTVGYTF | TGTGCCAGCTCAAGGGGTACCGTGGGCTACACCTTC
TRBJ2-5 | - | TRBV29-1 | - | CSVAVSETQYF | TGCAGCGTTGCAGTCAGTGAGACCCAGTACTTC
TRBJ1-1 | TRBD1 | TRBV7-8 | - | CASSPTGGGTEAFF | TGTGCCAGCAGCCCTACAGGGGGGGGGACTGAAGCTTTCTTT
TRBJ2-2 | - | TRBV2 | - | CASTLEAGELFF | TGTGCCAGCACCCTAGAAGCCGGGGAGCTGTTTTTT
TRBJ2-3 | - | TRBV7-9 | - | CASSRYSRRDGTDTQYF | TGTGCCAGCAGCCGATATTCCAGGAGGGATGGCACAGATACGCAGTATTTT
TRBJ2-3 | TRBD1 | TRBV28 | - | CASSQGTGYTDTQYF | TGTGCCAGCAGTCAAGGGACAGGTTACACAGATACGCAGTATTTT